This TCR beta chain was identified during a study of cytomegalovirus exposure and HLA in healthy donors. Study-level points and caveats: The classifier reportedly diagnosed cytomegalovirus status with high sensitivity and specificity.

The PCR contained 60 Vbeta and 13 Jbeta primers. Libraries were prepared by immunoSEQ multiplex PCR; TCRdb keeps only in-frame clonotypes and omits some of them. Among 100,000 or so clones listed, roughly four fifths were seen once. Looked up from germline, CDR1 is SGHNT and CDR2 is YYREEE (reference sequence). J gave up 2 bases and V 4 bases, and 8 bases lay outside the gene matches. This CDR3 is built from 15 residues. In the case of this clone: What it binds is not known.

The clonotype was recovered from a woman aged 35 to 49 in good health and CMV-seropositive. Sequenced material: PBMCs. The rearrangement joins TRBV5-4 to TRBJ2-5; 7 positions agree with TRBD1. The chain's CDR3 is CASSLGTERQETQYF. The CDR3 coding sequence is TGTGCCAGCAGCCTCGGGACAGAAAGACAAGAGACCCAGTACTTC.